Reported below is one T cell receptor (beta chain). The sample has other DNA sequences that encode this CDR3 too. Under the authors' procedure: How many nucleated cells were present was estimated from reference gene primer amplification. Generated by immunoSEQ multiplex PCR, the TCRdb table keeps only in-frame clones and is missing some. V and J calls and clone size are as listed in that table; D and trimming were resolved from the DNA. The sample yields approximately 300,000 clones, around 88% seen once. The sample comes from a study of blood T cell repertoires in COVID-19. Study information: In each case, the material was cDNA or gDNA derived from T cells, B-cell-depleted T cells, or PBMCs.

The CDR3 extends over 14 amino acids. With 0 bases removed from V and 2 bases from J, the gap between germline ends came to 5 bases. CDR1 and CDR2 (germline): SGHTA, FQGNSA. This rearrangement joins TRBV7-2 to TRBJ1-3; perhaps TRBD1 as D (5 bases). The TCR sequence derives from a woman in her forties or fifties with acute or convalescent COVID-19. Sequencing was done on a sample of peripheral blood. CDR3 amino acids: CASSLARAGNTIYF. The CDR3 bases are TGTGCCAGCAGCTTAGCCAGGGCTGGAAACACCATATATTTT.